The 17 T cell receptor beta chains below come from one sample, sequenced in a study of identical twins. A single record per CDR3 protein comes from TCRdb applying MiXCR to the 5' RACE reads. The top ten clones hold approximately 2.9% of a sample with about 470,000 distinct CDR3 sequences, 24% of them seen once. The same specimen was also included in a second study, on T cells expressing NK-cell markers.

Sequencing was carried out using CD4+ T cells sorted from blood. Receptor source: a woman aged 18-29 years in good health.

The count of this clonotype is one. The genes are TRBV20-1 and TRBJ2-1; the match to TRBD2 covers 8 bases. V lost 6 bases, J lost 0 bases, and 10 bases stayed unmatched. Germline loops: CDR1 DFQATT, CDR2 SNEGSKA (reference sequence). CDR3 size: 16 residues. Written as DNA, the CDR3 is TGCAGTGCCGGGGGGGCAGGGGCAAGCTCCTACAATGAGCAGTTCTTC. This codes for CSAGGAGASSYNEQFF.

The chain recombines TRBV6-1 with TRBJ2-7; possibly TRBD1 or TRBD2 for D (5 bases each). CDR3 length: 15 amino acids. Trimming pared 6 bases from V and 5 bases from J, leaving 20 bases between. The germline V gene has CDR1 MNHNS and CDR2 SASEGT. DNA for the CDR3: TGTGCCAGCAGACCCTCGGGCGCCCGGGGCCACGAGCAGTACTTC. As protein: CASRPSGARGHEQYF.

This clonotype was counted between two and nine times. The CDR3 loop is CASSFSSGRDEQYF. The CDR3 bases are TGCGCCAGCAGCTTTTCAAGCGGGAGGGACGAGCAGTACTTC. The V and J genes are TRBV5-1 and TRBJ2-7; TRBD2 agrees at 10 bases. The CDR3 covers 14 residues. Germline CDR1 reads SGHRS; CDR2 reads YFSETQ. The V and J ends lost 2 bases and 5 bases, in that order; junction bases with no gene match: 4.

This chain uses TRBV3-1 with TRBJ2-7, with D unresolved. Trimming stripped 2 bases from V and 2 bases from J, with 10 bases between. This CDR3 is built from 14 residues. Germline assignment: CDR1 LGHDT and CDR2 YNNKEL (reference sequence). The CDR3 DNA reads TGTGCCAGCAGCCAATACGGTGCGACCTACGAGCAGTACTTC. Translating gives CASSQYGATYEQYF.

The gene calls are TRBV5-1 and TRBJ2-1; 13 bases are shared with TRBD2. The CDR3 has 16 amino acids. V lost 4 bases to trimming and J lost 8 bases; unmatched junction nucleotides: 9. Germline V gene sequence: CDR1 SGHRS, CDR2 YFSETQ. The CDR3 nucleotides are TGCGCCAGCAGCCAGGAACTAGCGGGGGGGTTGGATGAGCAGTTCTTC. This encodes CASSQELAGGLDEQFF.

This clonotype came up a few times. This chain links TRBV5-1 with TRBJ2-1, with D maybe TRBD1 (6 bases). The length of the CDR3 is 15 residues. Germline V gene sequence: CDR1 SGHRS, CDR2 YFSETQ. The germline V and J ends were trimmed by 8 bases and 7 bases, with 22 bases remaining between them. Here the CDR3 reads CASSTDRPLWNEQFF. The CDR3 bases are TGCGCCAGTTCGACTGACAGGCCCCTATGGAATGAGCAGTTCTTC. Looking up the rest from reference TRBV5-1 and TRBJ2-1 gives the full variable domain: KAGVTQTPRYLIKTRGQQVTLSCSPISGHRSVSWYQQTPGQGLQFLFEYFSETQRNKGNFPGRFSGRQFSNSRSEMNVSTLELGDSALYLCASSTDRPLWNEQFFGPGTRLTVL.

V and J are TRBV24-1 and TRBJ2-3; D remains unclear. Per the germline V gene, CDR1 is KGHDR and CDR2 is SFDVKD. V was pared by 1 base and J by 8 bases, with 6 bases between. This CDR3 contains 12 residues. This chain's CDR3 is CATSDFSGTQYF. The DNA for the CDR3 is TGTGCCACCAGTGATTTTTCCGGTACGCAGTATTTT.

This clonotype was observed a few times. The rearrangement joins TRBV9 to TRBJ2-2; D is unclear. Germline V gene lookup returns CDR1 SGDLS and CDR2 YYNGEE. V was shortened by 0 bases and J by 4 bases, with 4 bases between the two germline ends. This CDR3 is 13 amino acids long. The CDR3 protein is CASSVVSTGELFF. The CDR3 DNA reads TGTGCCAGCAGCGTAGTAAGCACCGGGGAGCTGTTTTTT.

The V and J genes are TRBV10-3 and TRBJ1-1; no firm D call. The germline V and J ends were trimmed by 6 bases and 3 bases, with 11 bases remaining between them. Germline-derived CDR1 and CDR2 are ENHRY and SYGVKD. The CDR3 has 13 amino acids. The CDR3 nucleotides are TGTGCCATCAGACTAGACCCTTACACTGAAGCTTTCTTT. It encodes CAIRLDPYTEAFF.

This clonotype was recorded a few times. The rearrangement links TRBV7-9 to TRBJ2-6; 8 bases are a match to TRBD1. The CDR3 extends over 16 amino acids. The germline CDR1 and CDR2 sequences are SEHNR and FQNEAQ (reference sequence). V shed 1 base and J 4 bases; nucleotides not matched to a gene: 3. The CDR3 nucleotides are TGTGCCAGCAGCTTAGGGACAGGGTACGGGGCCAACGTCCTGACTTTC. It translates to CASSLGTGYGANVLTF.

A few counts support this clonotype. The chain links TRBV7-6 to TRBJ2-3, with D perhaps matching TRBD1 (5 bases). Germline V CDR1 and CDR2: SGHVS, FNYEAQ. The V and J ends lost 5 bases and 2 bases respectively, with 11 bases between them. The CDR3 loop spans 14 amino acids. This CDR3 is CASSPPRATDTQYF. DNA for the CDR3: TGTGCCAGCAGCCCCCCCAGGGCCACAGATACGCAGTATTTT.

The chain couples TRBV20-1 to TRBJ2-5; 13 nucleotides align to TRBD2. Germline lookup yields CDR1 DFQATT and CDR2 SNEGSKA (reference sequence). The length of the CDR3 is 16 residues. The ends lost 6 bases at V and 5 bases at J; junction bases unmatched: 12. The CDR3 nucleotides are TGCAGTGCCACCAGGACTAGCGGGAGCGTTCGGGAGACCCAGTACTTC. This translates into CSATRTSGSVRETQYF.

The rearrangement uses TRBV4-3 and TRBJ2-6, with no clear D. CDR3 length equals 15 residues. Looked up from germline, CDR1 is LGHNA and CDR2 is YSLEER. The V gene lost 0 bases and the J gene lost 2 bases, with 5 bases spanning the gap. The CDR3 loop reads CASSQDYPGANVLTF. Here the CDR3 DNA reads TGCGCCAGCAGCCAAGACTATCCTGGGGCCAACGTCCTGACTTTC.

This clonotype has at least ten counts. The rearrangement uses TRBV20-1 and TRBJ2-3; TRBD1 matches 8 bases. Trimming at V came to 3 bases and at J to 1 base, leaving 0 bases not matched to a gene. CDR3 length equals 13 residues. Germline values: CDR1 DFQATT, CDR2 SNEGSKA (reference sequence). The DNA for the CDR3 is TGCAGTGCTAGGGGACAGGGCACAGATACGCAGTATTTT. It specifies CSARGQGTDTQYF.

This clonotype was seen a few times. The chain is built from TRBV5-1 and TRBJ2-1, with TRBD1 matching over 7 bases. The germline V gene has CDR1 SGHRS and CDR2 YFSETQ. CDR3 size: 14 residues. V trimming: 0 bases; J trimming: 6 bases; junction bases outside the gene matches: 3. The CDR3 loop reads CASSLVAGGNEQFF. Written as DNA, the CDR3 is TGCGCCAGCAGCTTGGTAGCAGGGGGCAATGAGCAGTTCTTC.

V usage is TRBV6-1 and J usage is TRBJ1-2, with D possibly TRBD1 on 6 matching bases. CDR3 length equals 14 residues. Trimming shortened V by 7 bases and J by 5 bases, and 17 bases separated the two germline ends. CDR1 and CDR2 (germline): MNHNS, SASEGT. The CDR3, as DNA: TGTGCCAGCACCATAGGGGGGGCTAGGTATGGCTACACCTTC. Translated, it gives CASTIGGARYGYTF.

Concerning this clonotype itself: Its ends do not fully match the called genes, so a read error is possible. The V gene is TRBV29-1, the J gene TRBJ2-1; the D gene is possibly TRBD2 (6 bases). The germline V gene has CDR1 SQVTM and CDR2 ANQGSEA. There are 10 residues in the CDR3. The CDR3 here is CSVGAGPGIF. CDR3 in DNA: TGCAGCGTTGGTGCGGGACCGGGGATCTTC.